The 32 T cell receptor beta chains in this list originate from one sample, sequenced in a study of blood T cell repertoires in COVID-19. Sequencing was performed with immunoSEQ multiplex PCR; in TCRdb, only in-frame clones are kept and a portion is missing. Here the sample spans roughly 140,000 clones, around nine tenths being singletons. Sample: peripheral blood. Source of these receptors: a human donor in a cohort sampled during active COVID-19.

Written as DNA, the CDR3 is TGTGCCAGCAGCGTATACGGGACTAGCGGGTCCTACAATGAGCAGTTCTTC. It encodes CASSVYGTSGSYNEQFF. The chain has TRBV9 and TRBJ2-1, with 12 bases aligning to TRBD2. This CDR3 is 17 amino acids long. With 1 base clipped from V and 1 base from J, the junction kept 3 bases outside the gene matches. CDR1 is SGDLS and CDR2 is YYNGEE in the germline V gene.

V and J are TRBV9 and TRBJ2-5; D gene uncertain. The CDR3 has 14 residues. The germline CDR1 and CDR2 sequences are SGDLS and YYNGEE. V was cut by 0 bases and J by 5 bases, with 11 bases left in between. CDR3 DNA sequence: TGTGCCAGCAGCGTAGACCCGCATGAGGAGACCCAGTACTTC. It encodes CASSVDPHEETQYF.

DNA for the CDR3: TGTGCCAGCAGTTTGGAGGAGTCTAGCGGGAGGGCAACAGATACGCAGTATTTT. It is translated as CASSLEESSGRATDTQYF. The chain links TRBV28 to TRBJ2-3, with 12 bases matching TRBD2. The CDR3 spans 18 residues. CDR1 MDHEN and CDR2 SYDVKM come from the germline V gene. Germline trimming cut 3 bases from V and 3 bases from J; bases unmatched to any gene: 10.

The chain couples TRBV5-5 to TRBJ1-2; D unclear. The germline V gene encodes CDR1 SGHKS and CDR2 YYEKEE (reference sequence). The CDR3 sequence is 16 residues long. Trimming took off 4 bases at V and 4 bases at J, with 20 bases between the two ends. The DNA of the CDR3 is TGTGCCAGCAGCCCCGAGGTAGGAGGGCGAATCTATGGCTACACCTTC. Its translation is CASSPEVGGRIYGYTF.

The chain joins TRBV10-2 to TRBJ2-1, with a possible D match to TRBD1 (5 bases). The CDR3 consists of 16 residues. The germline V and J ends were trimmed by 4 bases and 8 bases, with 21 bases remaining between them. CDR1 WSHSY and CDR2 SAAADI come from the germline V gene. In DNA form, the CDR3 reads TGCGCCAGCAGTGGTATCTTACAGGACGCCGAGGATGAGCAGTTCTTC. This codes for CASSGILQDAEDEQFF.

This clone occurred once. J is TRBJ2-1 and V is TRBV28; 9 nucleotides align to TRBD2. Germline lookup yields CDR1 MDHEN and CDR2 SYDVKM. This CDR3 region has 14 residues. J lost 8 bases, V lost 2 bases, and 4 bases had no gene match. The CDR3 nucleotides are TGTGCCAGCAGTTTAGCGGGGGGGCCTTATGAGCAGTTCTTC. This sequence encodes CASSLAGGPYEQFF.

The chain joins TRBV4-1 to TRBJ2-7; 13 bases are a match to TRBD2. J was trimmed by 2 bases and V by 0 bases; bases with no gene match: 7. Germline CDR1 is MGHRA and CDR2 is YSYEKL. The CDR3 extends over 18 amino acids. The CDR3 sequence: CASSQDLFGTSGTYEQYF. The CDR3 DNA is TGCGCCAGCAGCCAAGATCTGTTCGGGACTAGCGGGACCTACGAGCAGTACTTC.

The chain carries TRBV11-2 and TRBJ2-4, with TRBD2 as a possible D gene (5 bases). From germline, CDR1 is SGHAT and CDR2 FQNNGV. With 3 bases removed from V and 6 bases from J, the gap between germline ends came to 15 bases. This CDR3 has 15 residues. The CDR3 nucleotides read TGTGCCAGCAGCTTTCTCGGTGAGGGCCGAAACATTCAGTACTTC. Its protein product is CASSFLGEGRNIQYF.

This rearrangement joins TRBV5-1 to TRBJ2-3; 7 bases agree with TRBD2. V was clipped by 4 bases and J by 3 bases; unmatched bases: 11. Looked up from germline, CDR1 is SGHRS and CDR2 is YFSETQ. The CDR3 is made up of 16 amino acids. CDR3 DNA sequence: TGCGCCAGCAGCCTAACCACGGGAGGTGGGACAGATACGCAGTATTTT. It codes for CASSLTTGGGTDTQYF.

This rearrangement joins TRBV28 to TRBJ2-5, with 8 positions matching TRBD1. This CDR3 region has 14 residues. V trimming: 3 bases; J trimming: 7 bases; junction bases outside the gene matches: 7. Germline CDR1 and CDR2: MDHEN and SYDVKM. Here the CDR3 DNA reads TGTGCCAGCAGTTTCTCCAGGGGGCATGGGACCCAGTACTTC. It codes for CASSFSRGHGTQYF.

The chain employs TRBV6-2 or TRBV6-3 and TRBJ2-7; tentative D call: TRBD1 (6 bases). The CDR3 has 14 residues. Germline CDR1 is MNHEY and CDR2 is SVGEGT. V was cut by 6 bases and J by 3 bases, with 15 bases left in between. CDR3 region: CASSSGQIFYEQYF. The CDR3 region has the DNA TGTGCCAGCAGCTCCGGACAGATATTCTACGAGCAGTACTTC.

This chain links TRBV5-4 with TRBJ2-7; TRBD1 matches at 10 bases. Germline CDR1 is SGHNT and CDR2 is YYREEE (reference sequence). This CDR3 contains 17 residues. After removal of 2 bases from V and 0 bases from J, the junction contained 8 bases not matched to a gene. CDR3 DNA: TGTGCCAGCAGCTTTAAGCTGGGACAGGGGAGCTCCTACGAGCAGTACTTC. It encodes CASSFKLGQGSSYEQYF.

The chain couples TRBV10-2 to TRBJ2-7; perhaps TRBD2 as D (5 bases). CDR1 and CDR2 from the germline V gene are WSHSY and SAAADI. Trimming cost V 6 bases and J 1 base, with 16 bases left between them. CDR3 size: 15 residues. This CDR3 reads CASRSPDSLSYEQYF. The CDR3 bases are TGCGCCAGCAGATCCCCGGACTCCCTATCCTACGAGCAGTACTTC.

CDR3 amino acids: CASSPRAGSPLHF. In DNA, the CDR3 is TGTGCCAGCAGTCCCAGGGCTGGTTCACCCCTCCACTTT. The chain couples TRBV2 to TRBJ1-6, with D tentatively TRBD1 (5 bases). Trimming took off 5 bases at V and 9 bases at J, with 11 bases between the two ends. Germline V gene data show CDR1 as SNHLY and CDR2 as FYNNEI. The CDR3 sequence is 13 residues long.

The sample holds one count of this clone. The CDR3 sequence is CASSPIAGVVGDTQYF. The CDR3 DNA follows: TGTGCCAGCAGTCCGATAGCGGGGGTCGTTGGGGATACGCAGTATTTT. The chain combines TRBV6-2 or TRBV6-3 with TRBJ2-3; the match to TRBD2 covers 9 bases. This CDR3 comprises 16 residues. The germline V gene encodes CDR1 MNHEY and CDR2 SVGEGT. V trimming: 5 bases; J trimming: 6 bases; junction bases outside the gene matches: 12.

The genes are TRBV5-6 and TRBJ2-3, with D unclear. Trimming stripped 0 bases from V and 2 bases from J, with 10 bases between. CDR3 length: 15 residues. Germline CDR1 and CDR2: SGHDT and YYEEEE. CDR3 in amino acids: CASSLVRSSTDTQYF. The CDR3 bases are TGTGCCAGCAGCTTGGTACGGTCCTCCACAGATACGCAGTATTTT.

The J gene is TRBJ2-5, the V gene TRBV15; weak D call: TRBD2 (5 bases). Trimming removed 0 bases at V and 4 bases at J, with 12 bases between. The CDR3 is 15 residues long. Germline CDR1 and CDR2: LNHNV and YYDKDF (reference sequence). The CDR3 reads CATSRDFSERETQYF. CDR3 coding DNA: TGTGCCACCAGCAGAGATTTTAGCGAGAGAGAGACCCAGTACTTC.

This clone was recorded once. The V call is TRBV7-3, the J call TRBJ2-3; D may be TRBD2 (7 bases). The CDR3 is made up of 15 amino acids. In germline, CDR1 is SGHTA, CDR2 FQGTGA. Trimming shortened V by 5 bases and J by 2 bases, and 14 bases separated the two germline ends. CDR3 sequence: CASSLLGGPTDTQYF. In DNA, the CDR3 is TGTGCCAGCAGCCTGTTGGGGGGGCCCACAGATACGCAGTATTTT.

This chain joins TRBV3-1 (or the pseudogene TRBV3-2) and TRBJ1-1; a weak D match, TRBD1 (5 bases). The V end was cut by 10 bases, the J end by 6 bases, with 15 bases between. The length of the CDR3 is 12 residues. The germline V gene has CDR1 LGHDT and CDR2 YNNKEL (reference sequence). As DNA, the CDR3 is TGTGCCACGCGGGGTAGGGGATCTGAAGCTTTCTTT. It translates to CATRGRGSEAFF.

This chain joins TRBV5-1 and TRBJ2-3; TRBD2 matches 8 bases. The ends lost 0 bases at V and 3 bases at J; junction bases unmatched: 6. The CDR3 runs 16 residues. CDR1 and CDR2 (germline): SGHRS, YFSETQ. CDR3 coding DNA: TGCGCCAGCAGCTTGGGACTAGCGCAGGGGACAGATACGCAGTATTTT. It encodes CASSLGLAQGTDTQYF.

The chain couples TRBV4-1 to TRBJ1-2, with D unclear. This CDR3 has 12 residues. Germline loops: CDR1 MGHRA, CDR2 YSYEKL. The V end lost 1 base, the J end lost 7 bases, and 7 bases lay between the germline ends. For the CDR3, the DNA is TGCGCCAGCAGCCAAGTTGGAGCTGGCTACACCTTC. Translation gives CASSQVGAGYTF.

There are a few counts of this clone. The rearrangement uses TRBV3-1 (or the pseudogene TRBV3-2) and TRBJ2-5, with 12 bases matching TRBD2. This CDR3 is built from 16 residues. J gave up 5 bases and V 2 bases, and 6 bases lay outside the gene matches. Germline CDR1 and CDR2: LGHDT and YNNKEL (reference sequence). The CDR3 here is CASSQRLAGVGETQYF. The CDR3 DNA sequence: TGTGCCAGCAGCCAACGACTAGCGGGAGTCGGCGAGACCCAGTACTTC.

The chain employs TRBV28 and TRBJ2-2, with 11 bases identical to TRBD2. V gave up 2 bases and J gave up 1 base; unmatched junction bases: 6. Germline loops: CDR1 MDHEN, CDR2 SYDVKM. The CDR3 has 18 residues. CDR3 sequence reads: CASSLVWLAGGNTGELFF. CDR3 bases: TGTGCCAGCAGTTTAGTATGGCTAGCGGGGGGGAACACCGGGGAGCTGTTTTTT.

The chain joins TRBV7-9 to TRBJ1-2, with D possibly being TRBD1 (5 bases). The length of the CDR3 is 13 residues. Trimming removed 7 bases from V and 6 bases from J, with 15 bases in between. CDR1 is SEHNR and CDR2 is FQNEAQ in the germline V gene (reference sequence). The CDR3: CASISGNRDGYTF. DNA for the CDR3: TGTGCCAGCATCTCAGGGAACCGTGATGGCTACACCTTC.

The chain uses TRBV28 and TRBJ1-2; 7 nucleotides line up with TRBD1. CDR1 is MDHEN, CDR2 SYDVKM, per germline. There are 13 residues in the CDR3. Losses at the gene ends were 3 bases for V and 4 bases for J; bases not matched to a gene: 2. The CDR3 spells CASSFRDSYGYTF. CDR3 sequence (DNA): TGTGCCAGCAGTTTTCGGGACAGCTATGGCTACACCTTC.

The rearrangement joins TRBV29-1 to TRBJ2-1; weak D call: TRBD1 (5 bases). The germline V gene has CDR1 SQVTM and CDR2 ANQGSEA. This CDR3 region has 13 residues. V shed 4 bases and J shed 4 bases, with 11 bases lying between them. The CDR3 protein is CSVVGRVYNEQFF. In DNA, the CDR3 is TGCAGCGTTGTGGGCAGGGTTTACAATGAGCAGTTCTTC.

This clone was detected a few times. The J gene is TRBJ2-1, the V gene TRBV5-5; 16 positions match TRBD2. The germline gives CDR1 SGHKS, CDR2 YYEKEE (reference sequence). This CDR3 has 15 residues. J gave up 11 bases and V 1 base, and 3 bases lay outside the gene matches. The CDR3 protein is CASSLLGLAGGQQFF. The CDR3 DNA reads as TGTGCCAGCAGCTTGTTGGGACTAGCGGGAGGGCAGCAGTTCTTC.

The chain combines TRBV7-9 with TRBJ2-7; 7 nucleotides agree with TRBD1. V was clipped by 4 bases and J by 5 bases; unmatched bases: 8. The germline V gene has CDR1 SEHNR and CDR2 FQNEAQ (reference sequence). This CDR3 has 14 amino acids. CDR3 protein: CASSWTGPGDEQYF. The CDR3 DNA follows: TGTGCCAGCAGCTGGACAGGCCCTGGCGACGAGCAGTACTTC.

The rearrangement uses TRBV20-1 and TRBJ1-6; 7 bases map to TRBD1. CDR3 length equals 13 residues. V shed 3 bases, J shed 7 bases, and the junction held 3 bases outside the gene matches. From germline, CDR1 is DFQATT and CDR2 SNEGSKA (reference sequence). Here the CDR3 reads CSASQGVNSPLHF. Here the CDR3 DNA reads TGCAGTGCTAGTCAGGGGGTGAATTCACCCCTCCACTTT.

DNA of the CDR3: TGTGCCAGCAACAAAGGCCAGGGGGCGCGAGGGGCCAACGTCCTGACTTTC. Translation: CASNKGQGARGANVLTF. The J gene is TRBJ2-6, the V gene TRBV5-4; 8 nucleotides line up with TRBD1. With V trimmed by 6 bases and J by 4 bases, 12 bases remained unmatched. This CDR3 spans 17 amino acids. Per germline, CDR1 SGHNT and CDR2 YYREEE (reference sequence). Full variable domain (missing parts from reference TRBV5-4 and TRBJ2-6): ETGVTQSPTHLIKTRGQQVTLRCSSQSGHNTVSWYQQALGQGPQFIFQYYREEENGRGNFPPRFSGLQFPNYSSELNVNALELDDSALYLCASNKGQGARGANVLTFGAGSRLTVL.

The J gene is TRBJ2-1, the V gene TRBV4-1; TRBD2 matches at 7 bases. The CDR3 consists of 16 residues. Germline assignment: CDR1 MGHRA and CDR2 YSYEKL. V lost 3 bases and J lost 0; bases outside the gene matches: 5. The CDR3 spells CASSQYSGFSYNEQFF. The CDR3 DNA follows: TGCGCCAGCAGCCAGTATAGCGGGTTCTCCTACAATGAGCAGTTCTTC.

The V call is TRBV27, the J call TRBJ2-7, with 7 positions matching TRBD2. The V gene end was trimmed by 0 bases and the J gene end by 3 bases; junction bases not matched to a gene: 2. The CDR3 is 14 amino acids. Germline CDR1 and CDR2: MNHEY and SMNVEV (reference sequence). This CDR3 is CASSLSGGGYEQYF. CDR3 DNA: TGTGCCAGCAGTTTATCGGGGGGGGGCTACGAGCAGTACTTC.